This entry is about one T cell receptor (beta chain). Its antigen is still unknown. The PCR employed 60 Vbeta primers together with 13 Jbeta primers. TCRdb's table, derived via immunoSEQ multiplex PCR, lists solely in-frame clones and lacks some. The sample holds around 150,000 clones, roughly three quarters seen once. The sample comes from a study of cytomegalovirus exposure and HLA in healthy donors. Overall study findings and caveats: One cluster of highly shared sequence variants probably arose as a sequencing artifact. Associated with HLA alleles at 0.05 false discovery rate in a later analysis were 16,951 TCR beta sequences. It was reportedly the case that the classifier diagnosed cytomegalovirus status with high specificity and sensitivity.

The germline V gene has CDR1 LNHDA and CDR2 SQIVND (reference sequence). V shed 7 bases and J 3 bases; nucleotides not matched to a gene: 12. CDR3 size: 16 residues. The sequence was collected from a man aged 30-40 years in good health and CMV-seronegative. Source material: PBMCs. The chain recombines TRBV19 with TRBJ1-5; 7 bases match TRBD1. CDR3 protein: CASNHRQGVNNQPQHF. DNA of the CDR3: TGTGCCAGTAACCACCGACAGGGTGTAAACAATCAGCCCCAGCATTTT.